One sample yielded the 30 T cell receptor beta chains listed below, sequenced in a study of T cell responses to AZD1222 COVID-19 vaccine. The assay was immunoSEQ multiplex PCR, and TCRdb's table has in-frame clones only and misses some. The sample includes about 140,000 clones, roughly nine tenths of them seen just once. This specimen consisted of peripheral blood, obtained on day 0 of AZD1222 vaccination. The receptors stem from an adult in good health.

This sequence joins TRBV19 and TRBJ1-2, with D tentatively TRBD1 (5 bases). This CDR3 has 14 amino acids. The V end was cut by 6 bases, the J end by 1 base, with 12 bases between. Looked up from germline, CDR1 is LNHDA and CDR2 is SQIVND (reference sequence). In DNA, the CDR3 is TGTGCCAGTAGGTCGGGGGGAATTAACTATGGCTACACCTTC. It specifies CASRSGGINYGYTF. Variable domain in full (rest from reference TRBV19 and TRBJ1-2): DGGITQSPKYLFRKEGQNVTLSCEQNLNHDAMYWYRQDPGQGLRLIYYSQIVNDFQKGDIAEGYSVSREKKESFPLTVTSAQKNPTAFYLCASRSGGINYGYTFGSGTRLTVV.

V usage is TRBV9 and J usage is TRBJ1-2; 10 bases are a match to TRBD1. This CDR3 has 14 amino acids. Losses at the gene ends were 4 bases for V and 7 bases for J; bases not matched to a gene: 7. The germline V gene has CDR1 SGDLS and CDR2 YYNGEE. The CDR3 region is CASSQGQGSAGYTF. The CDR3 DNA sequence: TGTGCCAGCAGCCAGGGACAGGGGTCGGCTGGCTACACCTTC. The full variable domain, in which reference TRBV9 and TRBJ1-2 provide the parts outside the CDR3, is DSGVTQTPKHLITATGQRVTLRCSPRSGDLSVYWYQQSLDQGLQFLIQYYNGEERAKGNILERFSAQQFPDLHSELNLSSLELGDSALYFCASSQGQGSAGYTFGSGTRLTVV.

Here the CDR3 reads CASRSAGQTEAFF. As DNA, the CDR3 is TGTGCAAGTCGCTCAGCCGGACAGACTGAAGCTTTCTTT. The rearrangement joins TRBV12-2 to TRBJ1-1; the D segment call TRBD1 is taken from the table without a DNA check. TRBV12-2 is labeled a pseudogene. The CDR3 runs to 13 residues.

In DNA, the CDR3 is TGTGCCAGCAGGGAGGACAGGGCCTATGGCTACACCTTC. As protein: CASREDRAYGYTF. The chain recombines TRBV2 with TRBJ1-2; 8 nucleotides align to TRBD1. The germline gives CDR1 SNHLY, CDR2 FYNNEI. This CDR3 region has 13 residues. Unmatched junction bases numbered 4, after V lost 6 bases and J lost 4 bases.

The chain combines TRBV19 with TRBJ1-4; no definite D call. CDR3 length: 11 residues. V dropped 4 bases and J dropped 13 bases, with 10 bases sitting between them. Germline V gives CDR1 LNHDA, CDR2 SQIVND (reference sequence). CDR3 loop: CASSTPETLFF. The CDR3 nucleotides are TGTGCCAGTAGTACTCCAGAGACACTGTTTTTT.

This clone was observed a single time. The chain uses TRBV29-1 and TRBJ2-7; the D gene is possibly TRBD1 (6 bases). Trimming shortened V by 7 bases and J by 0 bases, and 13 bases separated the two germline ends. This CDR3 is built from 13 residues. The germline V gene encodes CDR1 SQVTM and CDR2 ANQGSEA. The CDR3, as DNA: TGCAGCGCCACAGGGCCGACCTCCTACGAGCAGTACTTC. Translation: CSATGPTSYEQYF.

This sequence joins TRBV7-7 and TRBJ2-7, with D tentatively TRBD2 (5 bases). The V and J ends lost 1 base and 6 bases respectively, with 10 bases between them. Germline-derived CDR1 and CDR2 are SSHAT and FNYEAQ (reference sequence). CDR3 size: 13 residues. The CDR3 bases are TGTGCCAGCAGCTTAGACCATGGAGGCGAGCAGTACTTC. This sequence encodes CASSLDHGGEQYF.

This sequence joins TRBV6-5 and TRBJ2-3; D perhaps matches TRBD1 (6 bases). The CDR3 extends over 14 amino acids. V lost 4 bases and J lost 3, with 11 bases in between. Germline V lookup: CDR1 MNHEY, CDR2 SVGAGI. The CDR3 loop reads CASSSPRGTDTQYF. The CDR3 bases are TGTGCCAGCAGTTCTCCCAGGGGTACAGATACGCAGTATTTT.

CDR3 protein: CASIHQQNTGELFF. DNA for the CDR3: TGTGCCAGCATCCACCAACAGAACACCGGGGAGCTGTTTTTT. The chain joins TRBV28 to TRBJ2-2, with D uncertain. Trimming took off 7 bases at V and 1 base at J, with 10 bases between the two ends. CDR1 MDHEN and CDR2 SYDVKM come from the germline V gene. CDR3 length equals 14 residues.

The chain employs TRBV10-2 and TRBJ1-2; D remains ambiguous. Germline lookup yields CDR1 WSHSY and CDR2 SAAADI. V was shortened by 2 bases and J by 5 bases, with 12 bases between the two germline ends. This CDR3 contains 14 residues. CDR3 loop: CASSEDLKKYGYTF. CDR3 in DNA: TGCGCCAGCAGTGAGGACCTAAAAAAATATGGCTACACCTTC.

The J gene is TRBJ2-5, the V gene TRBV20-1, with TRBD2 as a possible D gene (5 bases). V shed 3 bases and J shed 5 bases, with 13 bases lying between them. This CDR3 has 13 residues. Germline V gives CDR1 DFQATT, CDR2 SNEGSKA (reference sequence). CDR3 region: CSASSTNSETQYF. CDR3 DNA sequence: TGCAGTGCTAGTTCGACTAACTCGGAGACCCAGTACTTC.

The V and J genes are TRBV20-1 and TRBJ2-7; 9 bases match TRBD2. V shed 3 bases, J shed 5 bases, and the junction held 8 bases outside the gene matches. Germline V lookup: CDR1 DFQATT, CDR2 SNEGSKA (reference sequence). The CDR3 is made up of 14 amino acids. DNA of the CDR3: TGCAGTGCTAGTCTCGCGGGAGGGGGTGACGAGCAGTACTTC. Protein sequence: CSASLAGGGDEQYF.

The chain combines TRBV28 with TRBJ1-6; a possible D gene is TRBD1 (5 bases). From germline, CDR1 is MDHEN and CDR2 SYDVKM. The V end lost 3 bases, the J end lost 8 bases, and 20 bases lay between the germline ends. The CDR3 has 17 amino acids. The CDR3 region has the DNA TGTGCCAGCAGTTTCCCACAGGCAGGGACCGAACATTCACCCCTCCACTTT. This sequence encodes CASSFPQAGTEHSPLHF. Using reference TRBV28 and TRBJ1-6 for the parts outside the CDR3, the full variable domain is DVKVTQSSRYLVKRTGEKVFLECVQDMDHENMFWYRQDPGLGLRLIYFSYDVKMKEKGDIPEGYSVSREKKERFSLILESASTNQTSMYLCASSFPQAGTEHSPLHFGNGTRLTVT.

The chain couples TRBV30 to TRBJ2-2; 7 nucleotides align to TRBD2. The CDR3 is 13 amino acids. V lost 5 bases, J lost 6 bases, and 6 bases stayed unmatched. The V gene's germline CDR1 is GTSNPN and CDR2 SVGIG (reference sequence). The DNA of the CDR3 is TGTGCCTGGCTGGGACTAATAGCCGGGGAGCTGTTTTTT. This codes for CAWLGLIAGELFF. The full variable domain, completed using reference TRBV30 and TRBJ2-2, is SQTIHQWPATLVQPVGSPLSLECTVEGTSNPNLYWYRQAAGRGLQLLFYSVGIGQISSEVPQNLSASRPQDRQFILSSKKLLLSDSGFYLCAWLGLIAGELFFGEGSRLTVL.

The chain employs TRBV7-6 and TRBJ1-2; 9 bases are shared with TRBD1. Germline lookup yields CDR1 SGHVS and CDR2 FNYEAQ. Unmatched junction bases numbered 14, after V lost 3 bases and J lost 3 bases. The CDR3 covers 18 residues. The CDR3 loop is CASSFTRPGQGLDYGYTF. The CDR3 bases are TGTGCCAGCAGCTTTACCCGACCGGGACAGGGTCTGGACTATGGCTACACCTTC. The full variable domain, in which reference TRBV7-6 and TRBJ1-2 provide the parts outside the CDR3, is GAGVSQSPRYKVTKRGQDVALRCDPISGHVSLYWYRQALGQGPEFLTYFNYEAQQDKSGLPNDRFSAERPEGSISTLTIQRTEQRDSAMYRCASSFTRPGQGLDYGYTFGSGTRLTVV.

This chain joins TRBV18 and TRBJ1-1; possibly TRBD1 for D (6 bases). The CDR3 has 16 amino acids. The germline V gene encodes CDR1 KGHSH and CDR2 LQKENI. Trimming took off 0 bases at V and 1 base at J, with 12 bases between the two ends. CDR3 in amino acids: CASSPPPGATNTEAFF. DNA for the CDR3: TGTGCCAGCTCACCACCTCCGGGGGCCACGAACACTGAAGCTTTCTTT.

The chain links TRBV7-2 to TRBJ1-2, with D hard to call. V lost 4 bases to trimming and J lost 8 bases, with 17 bases between them. This CDR3 has 14 residues. Germline V gives CDR1 SGHTA, CDR2 FQGNSA. The CDR3 sequence is CASSYGREVRGYTF. In DNA form, the CDR3 reads TGTGCCAGCAGCTATGGACGAGAAGTAAGGGGCTACACCTTC.

J is TRBJ1-4 and V is TRBV27, with 7 nucleotides matching TRBD1. Germline CDR1 MNHEY, CDR2 SMNVEV (reference sequence). After removal of 6 bases from V and 4 bases from J, the junction contained 8 bases not matched to a gene. The CDR3 loop spans 15 amino acids. CDR3 sequence reads: CASSPGDSINEKLFF. Here the CDR3 DNA reads TGTGCCAGCAGCCCCGGGGACAGCATTAATGAAAAACTGTTTTTT.

The chain links TRBV7-3 to TRBJ2-5; no clear D. Germline V gene data show CDR1 as SGHTA and CDR2 as FQGTGA. The CDR3 is 11 amino acids. V was clipped by 5 bases and J by 7 bases, with 8 bases between them. The DNA for the CDR3 is TGTGCCAGCAGCCCCAGTTGGACCCAGTACTTC. Amino acid sequence: CASSPSWTQYF.

This clone was detected only once. For the CDR3, the DNA is TGTGCCAGCTCGAATGGTTTTATCTCCTACAATGAGCAGTTCTTC. Amino acids: CASSNGFISYNEQFF. The J gene is TRBJ2-1, the V gene TRBV6-5; D not certain. This CDR3 comprises 15 residues. CDR1 and CDR2 (germline): MNHEY, SVGAGI. The V gene lost 8 bases and the J gene lost 0 bases, with 14 bases spanning the gap.

V and J are TRBV4-1 and TRBJ2-1, with TRBD2 as a possible D gene (5 bases). The germline V gene encodes CDR1 MGHRA and CDR2 YSYEKL. V was pared by 5 bases and J by 8 bases, with 16 bases between. This CDR3 region has 14 residues. CDR3 DNA: TGCGCCAGCAGCGGCCGGGAACATCTATATGAGCAGTTCTTC. Translating it yields CASSGREHLYEQFF.

The J gene is TRBJ2-2, the V gene TRBV28; 9 nucleotides agree with TRBD1. The trim removed 6 bases at V and 5 bases at J, leaving 7 bases unmatched. The CDR3 contains 15 residues. Germline lookup yields CDR1 MDHEN and CDR2 SYDVKM. The CDR3 loop is CASRAQGARTGELFF. The DNA for the CDR3 is TGTGCCAGCAGGGCACAGGGGGCGCGGACCGGGGAGCTGTTTTTT.

A single count supports this clone. The chain recombines TRBV28 with TRBJ2-3, with TRBD1 matching over 8 bases. The CDR3 has 13 amino acids. The V gene end was trimmed by 2 bases and the J gene end by 6 bases; junction bases not matched to a gene: 1. In germline, CDR1 is MDHEN, CDR2 SYDVKM. The CDR3 nucleotides read TGTGCCAGCAGTTTAACAGGGGGGGATACGCAGTATTTT. Its translation is CASSLTGGDTQYF.

V and J are TRBV9 and TRBJ1-6, with D maybe TRBD1 (5 bases). CDR3 length equals 14 residues. Trimming stripped 2 bases from V and 6 bases from J, with 9 bases between. Germline V CDR1 and CDR2: SGDLS, YYNGEE. CDR3: CASSVGHINSPLHF. As DNA, the CDR3 is TGTGCCAGCAGCGTGGGGCACATTAATTCACCCCTCCACTTT.

This chain joins TRBV6-5 and TRBJ2-5, with 9 bases lining up with TRBD1. With V trimmed by 6 bases and J by 5 bases, 7 bases remained unmatched. The CDR3 length is 14 residues. From germline, CDR1 is MNHEY and CDR2 SVGAGI. The CDR3 nucleotides are TGTGCCAGCAGATACAGGGGGCGGAGGGAGACCCAGTACTTC. It encodes CASRYRGRRETQYF.

The chain has TRBV9 and TRBJ2-3; 8 nucleotides line up with TRBD1. Per the germline V gene, CDR1 is SGDLS and CDR2 is YYNGEE. With V trimmed by 4 bases and J by 1 base, 8 bases remained unmatched. The CDR3 totals 16 residues. The CDR3 loop reads CASSLSTGVGTDTQYF. DNA of the CDR3: TGTGCCAGCAGCTTATCGACAGGGGTTGGCACAGATACGCAGTATTTT.

This chain uses TRBV7-2 with TRBJ2-7, with D unclear. CDR3 size: 12 residues. Germline V gene sequence: CDR1 SGHTA, CDR2 FQGNSA. The V and J ends lost 5 bases and 5 bases respectively, with 10 bases between them. The CDR3 loop reads CASSHRPNEQYF. The DNA of the CDR3 is TGTGCCAGCAGCCACCGGCCTAACGAGCAGTACTTC.

The genes are TRBV3-1 (or the pseudogene TRBV3-2) and TRBJ1-5, with D perhaps matching TRBD1 (5 bases). The CDR3 runs 19 residues. In germline, CDR1 is LGHDT, CDR2 YNNKEL (reference sequence). V was shortened by 0 bases and J by 4 bases, with 22 bases between the two germline ends. The CDR3 DNA is TGTGCCAGCAGCCAAGATCGGTGTTCGGGACCACGGGAGAATCAGCCCCAGCATTTT. This encodes CASSQDRCSGPRENQPQHF.

The V gene is TRBV2, the J gene TRBJ2-7; D is tentatively TRBD1 or TRBD2 (5 bases each). The ends were cut back, 4 bases at V and 0 bases at J, with 13 bases in the middle. The CDR3 totals 15 residues. The germline CDR1 and CDR2 sequences are SNHLY and FYNNEI. CDR3 sequence: CASSGPRDPSYEQYF. As DNA, the CDR3 is TGTGCCAGCAGTGGGCCCCGGGACCCCTCCTACGAGCAGTACTTC.

This clone appeared a single time. The chain has TRBV30 and TRBJ2-7; possibly TRBD1 or TRBD2 for D (7 bases each). The germline CDR1 and CDR2 sequences are GTSNPN and SVGIG (reference sequence). This CDR3 has 15 residues. V was cut by 3 bases and J by 1 base, with 16 bases left in between. CDR3 nucleotide sequence: TGTGCCTGGAGAGGGGGCGGGAGAGGGTCCTACGAGCAGTACTTC. Translated: CAWRGGGRGSYEQYF.